One and the same sample provided the 30 T cell receptor beta chains below, sequenced in a study of vaccination effects on CD4 cells after COVID-19. TCRdb's table, derived via immunoSEQ multiplex PCR, lists solely in-frame clones and lacks some. The sample carries roughly 23,000 clones, around 70% recorded once. Antigens for these TCRs are unknown. Sequencing was preceded by expansion of antigen-specific CD4+ T cells with viral peptide pools in the ViraFEST assay. Cultured cells yielded isolated CD4+ T cells after 10 to 11 days. Two doses of BNT162b2 or mRNA-1273 vaccine were administered to participants. The sample in question was CD4+ T cells from PBMCs cultured with HCoV-NL63 spike peptides, obtained after COVID-19 vaccination. The receptors stem from a human donor who received a COVID-19 vaccine.

This chain connects TRBV19 to TRBJ1-2, with TRBD1 matching 10 bases. CDR3 length: 17 amino acids. Per germline, CDR1 LNHDA and CDR2 SQIVND (reference sequence). The trim removed 4 bases at V and 0 bases at J, leaving 8 bases unmatched. In DNA form, the CDR3 reads TGTGCCAGTAGTACACCGGGACAGGGGCGAGCTAACTATGGCTACACCTTC. Protein sequence: CASSTPGQGRANYGYTF.

This rearrangement joins TRBV7-9 to TRBJ2-5, with 12 bases lining up with TRBD2. Per the germline V gene, CDR1 is SEHNR and CDR2 is FQNEAQ (reference sequence). This CDR3 region has 16 residues. The junction had 5 bases not matched to a gene; V was cut back by 5 bases and J by 1 base. In DNA, the CDR3 is TGTGCCAGCAGCCGACTAGCGGGAGCGTTCCAAGAGACCCAGTACTTC. As protein: CASSRLAGAFQETQYF.

Of note for this clone: A junction end diverges from the germline sequence, so it may reflect a read error. The J gene is TRBJ2-7, the V gene TRBV25-1; possibly TRBD1 for D (6 bases). The germline gives CDR1 MGHDK, CDR2 SYGVNS. CDR3 length equals 13 residues. The CDR3 DNA reads as TGTGCCAGCAGTGACGATTTGACAGGAGGAAGATTCTTC. As protein: CASSDDLTGGRFF.

Only one count was recorded for this clone. The chain carries TRBV19 and TRBJ1-1, with no clear D. V lost 2 bases and J 3 bases, leaving 7 bases between the germline ends. This CDR3 has 13 residues. The germline CDR1 and CDR2 sequences are LNHDA and SQIVND (reference sequence). The CDR3 region is CASSISEHTEAFF. DNA for the CDR3: TGTGCCAGTAGTATATCTGAACACACTGAAGCTTTCTTT.

This clone appeared a few times. This chain links TRBV11-2 with TRBJ1-3; the D gene is possibly TRBD1 (5 bases). CDR3 length equals 14 residues. V dropped 0 bases and J dropped 9 bases, with 12 bases sitting between them. Germline V gives CDR1 SGHAT, CDR2 FQNNGV. The CDR3 loop reads CASSLDDSARTIYF. The DNA of the CDR3 is TGTGCCAGCAGCTTAGACGACAGTGCCCGCACCATATATTTT.

V usage is TRBV5-1 and J usage is TRBJ1-4, with TRBD1 identical over 10 bases. Germline V gene lookup returns CDR1 SGHRS and CDR2 YFSETQ. The CDR3 covers 14 residues. The junction had 2 bases not matched to a gene; V was cut back by 3 bases and J by 6 bases. The CDR3 loop is CASSSDRGYEKLFF. The CDR3 coding sequence is TGCGCCAGCAGCTCGGACAGGGGGTATGAAAAACTGTTTTTT.

The chain recombines TRBV5-4 with TRBJ1-4, with D possibly matching TRBD1 (5 bases). CDR1 is SGHNT, CDR2 YYREEE, per germline (reference sequence). V dropped 0 bases and J dropped 2 bases, with 8 bases sitting between them. CDR3 length: 15 amino acids. The CDR3 region has the DNA TGTGCCAGCAGCTTGGTTGGGGGTACTAATGAAAAACTGTTTTTT. Translating it yields CASSLVGGTNEKLFF. The full variable domain, completed using reference TRBV5-4 and TRBJ1-4, is ETGVTQSPTHLIKTRGQQVTLRCSSQSGHNTVSWYQQALGQGPQFIFQYYREEENGRGNFPPRFSGLQFPNYSSELNVNALELDDSALYLCASSLVGGTNEKLFFGSGTQLSVL.

The rearrangement links TRBV5-1 to TRBJ2-5; 7 positions agree with TRBD2. The CDR3 contains 15 residues. Germline CDR1 and CDR2: SGHRS and YFSETQ. The J segment lost 1 base and the V segment lost 4 bases, leaving 7 bases of the junction unmatched. The CDR3 loop is CASSPTLAFQETQYF. The CDR3 region has the DNA TGCGCCAGCAGCCCCACACTAGCGTTCCAAGAGACCCAGTACTTC.

This rearrangement joins TRBV5-1 to TRBJ2-1; D possibly matches TRBD1 or TRBD2 (6 bases each). The V end lost 1 base, the J end lost 1 base, and 9 bases lay between the germline ends. The CDR3 runs 15 residues. Germline loops: CDR1 SGHRS, CDR2 YFSETQ. CDR3 in amino acids: CASSLSGASYNEQFF. The CDR3 DNA is TGCGCCAGCAGCTTGTCGGGGGCGTCCTACAATGAGCAGTTCTTC.

This clone was recorded a few times. V and J are TRBV6-1 and TRBJ2-5; D gene uncertain. CDR3 size: 12 residues. The germline V gene encodes CDR1 MNHNS and CDR2 SASEGT. Trimming took 0 bases from V and 5 from J, leaving 4 bases between them. CDR3 sequence (DNA): TGTGCCAGCAGTGAAGCTGGGGAGACCCAGTACTTC. Translation gives CASSEAGETQYF.

J is TRBJ2-7 and V is TRBV6-5; D assignment may be TRBD1 or TRBD2 (5 bases each). V was clipped by 7 bases and J by 3 bases, with 19 bases between them. This CDR3 is built from 15 residues. Germline V gene data show CDR1 as MNHEY and CDR2 as SVGAGI. CDR3 nucleotides: TGTGCCAGCACGAAGTCCGGGACGGGTAACTACGAGCAGTACTTC. It codes for CASTKSGTGNYEQYF.

This clone was seen once. CDR3 nucleotides: TGTGCCAGCAGCTTAGGCAGGACTATACACACCGGGGAGCTGTTTTTT. Protein sequence: CASSLGRTIHTGELFF. J is TRBJ2-2 and V is TRBV7-7, with D tentatively TRBD2 (6 bases). The CDR3 has 16 amino acids. CDR1 SSHAT and CDR2 FNYEAQ come from the germline V gene (reference sequence). Trimming left V 1 base short and J 3 bases short, with 12 bases between.

This clone has only one observation. The chain carries TRBV10-3 and TRBJ1-2; D ambiguous. Trimming took 8 bases from V and 3 from J, leaving 13 bases between them. Per the germline V gene, CDR1 is ENHRY and CDR2 is SYGVKD. This CDR3 region has 13 residues. CDR3 DNA: TGTGCCATCGGCCGGGGTGTTGACTATGGCTACACCTTC. Its protein product is CAIGRGVDYGYTF.

The rearrangement joins TRBV19 to TRBJ2-2; no definite D call. Trimming removed 4 bases at V and 5 bases at J, with 20 bases between. This CDR3 has 17 residues. The germline V gene has CDR1 LNHDA and CDR2 SQIVND (reference sequence). CDR3 region: CASSRASRTALTGELFF. CDR3 sequence (DNA): TGTGCCAGTAGTAGGGCTTCAAGGACGGCTCTTACCGGGGAGCTGTTTTTT.

This sequence joins TRBV9 and TRBJ2-3; D is unresolved. Germline values: CDR1 SGDLS, CDR2 YYNGEE. The CDR3 sequence is 15 residues long. Trimming stripped 0 bases from V and 0 bases from J, with 8 bases between. In nucleotides, the CDR3 is TGTGCCAGCAGCGTAGGACTGACTAGCACAGATACGCAGTATTTT. It codes for CASSVGLTSTDTQYF.

The chain couples TRBV7-8 to TRBJ2-5, with D tentatively TRBD2 (5 bases). Germline V CDR1 and CDR2: SGHVS, FQNEAQ. Trimming stripped 2 bases from V and 5 bases from J, with 9 bases between. The CDR3 consists of 13 residues. The CDR3 region is CASSLRTLETQYF. Written as DNA, the CDR3 is TGTGCCAGCAGCTTAAGGACTCTGGAGACCCAGTACTTC.

V gene TRBV6-5 combines with J gene TRBJ1-2, with D possibly matching TRBD1 (5 bases). CDR1 and CDR2 from the germline V gene are MNHEY and SVGAGI. This CDR3 contains 15 residues. V dropped 4 bases and J dropped 0 bases, with 12 bases sitting between them. CDR3 amino acids: CASSSPTVANYGYTF. The CDR3 DNA is TGTGCCAGCAGTTCCCCGACAGTTGCTAACTATGGCTACACCTTC.

The genes are TRBV2 and TRBJ1-1; 9 nucleotides match TRBD1. From germline, CDR1 is SNHLY and CDR2 FYNNEI. The CDR3 loop spans 14 amino acids. Germline trimming cut 4 bases from V and 6 bases from J; bases unmatched to any gene: 6. Written as DNA, the CDR3 is TGTGCCAGCAGTGTAGGACAGGGGTCGGCTGAAGCTTTCTTT. The encoded protein is CASSVGQGSAEAFF.

The V gene is TRBV7-9, the J gene TRBJ2-2; D perhaps matches TRBD2 (5 bases). The CDR3 covers 14 residues. The germline V gene has CDR1 SEHNR and CDR2 FQNEAQ (reference sequence). The ends were cut back, 0 bases at V and 6 bases at J, with 8 bases in the middle. The CDR3 region is CASSLAGSPGELFF. In DNA form, the CDR3 reads TGTGCCAGCAGCTTAGCGGGGAGTCCCGGGGAGCTGTTTTTT.

Only a few counts were recorded for this clone. The chain carries TRBV30 and TRBJ1-4, with 8 nucleotides matching TRBD1. V lost 3 bases and J lost 5; bases outside the gene matches: 2. The germline V gene has CDR1 GTSNPN and CDR2 SVGIG (reference sequence). This CDR3 spans 13 amino acids. The CDR3 nucleotides are TGTGCCTGGAGCACAGGGGGAAATGAAAAACTGTTTTTT. Translating gives CAWSTGGNEKLFF.

The rearrangement links TRBV4-1 to TRBJ1-5, with D possibly TRBD1 on 6 matching bases. The CDR3 has 17 residues. Germline CDR1 MGHRA, CDR2 YSYEKL. Trimming shortened V by 0 bases and J by 2 bases, and 14 bases separated the two germline ends. CDR3 sequence reads: CASSQDTGGRRNQPQHF. The CDR3 DNA reads TGCGCCAGCAGCCAAGACACGGGGGGCCGTCGCAATCAGCCCCAGCATTTT.

The rearrangement links TRBV5-1 to TRBJ2-1; the match to TRBD2 covers 12 bases. This CDR3 comprises 15 residues. J lost 3 bases, V lost 5 bases, and 3 bases had no gene match. Germline CDR1 is SGHRS and CDR2 is YFSETQ. In DNA, the CDR3 is TGCGCCAGCAGGACACTAGCGGGAGGCTACAATGAGCAGTTCTTC. Its protein product is CASRTLAGGYNEQFF.

The chain has TRBV6-2 or TRBV6-3 and TRBJ2-5; the D gene is possibly TRBD2 (6 bases). Per the germline V gene, CDR1 is MNHEY and CDR2 is SVGEGT. The CDR3 sequence is 14 residues long. V was trimmed by 0 bases and J by 2 bases, leaving 7 bases between them. The CDR3 DNA reads as TGTGCCAGCAGTTACTCCGGGGGACAAGAGACCCAGTACTTC. Translating gives CASSYSGGQETQYF.

The V and J genes are TRBV19 and TRBJ1-1; D not resolved. The germline gives CDR1 LNHDA, CDR2 SQIVND (reference sequence). Trimming took off 5 bases at V and 4 bases at J, with 20 bases between the two ends. CDR3 length equals 16 residues. The CDR3 loop reads CASSHTLGVAGTEAFF. CDR3 DNA: TGTGCCAGTAGTCACACCCTTGGGGTAGCGGGCACTGAAGCTTTCTTT.

In this sample, this clone turned up once. CDR3 in DNA: TGTGCCAGCAGCACCCGACAGGGGGCAATGGCCAACACTGAAGCTTTCTTT. Translated: CASSTRQGAMANTEAFF. V gene TRBV7-8 combines with J gene TRBJ1-1, with 10 bases matching TRBD1. From germline, CDR1 is SGHVS and CDR2 FQNEAQ. This CDR3 region has 17 residues. V shed 5 bases and J 2 bases; nucleotides not matched to a gene: 11.

The chain is built from TRBV6-4 and TRBJ2-1; D gene unclear. The germline V gene encodes CDR1 MRHNA and CDR2 SNTAGT. V shed 3 bases and J shed 2 bases, with 2 bases lying between them. The CDR3 contains 12 residues. The chain's CDR3 is CASSDTYNEQFF. The CDR3 DNA reads TGTGCCAGCAGTGATACCTACAATGAGCAGTTCTTC.

This rearrangement joins TRBV27 to TRBJ2-7; the D gene is possibly TRBD1 (6 bases). V was shortened by 6 bases and J by 8 bases, with 20 bases between the two germline ends. Germline assignment: CDR1 MNHEY and CDR2 SMNVEV (reference sequence). The CDR3 contains 14 residues. In nucleotides, the CDR3 is TGTGCCAGCAGGCGGACAGTGGATGGTGGAAAGCAGTACTTC. This gives the protein CASRRTVDGGKQYF.

The chain recombines TRBV6-5 with TRBJ2-5; unclear D gene. V was shortened by 2 bases and J by 1 base, with 11 bases between the two germline ends. The germline CDR1 and CDR2 sequences are MNHEY and SVGAGI. The CDR3 runs 15 residues. The CDR3 sequence is CASSYGSLPQETQYF. The CDR3 DNA sequence: TGTGCCAGCAGTTACGGTAGTCTTCCCCAAGAGACCCAGTACTTC.

This clone was seen only a few times. The chain links TRBV2 to TRBJ1-6, with D possibly being TRBD1 (5 bases). The CDR3 contains 15 residues. The V and J ends lost 7 bases and 7 bases respectively, with 17 bases between them. CDR1 is SNHLY, CDR2 FYNNEI, per germline. The CDR3 here is CASTWGDPANSPLHF. In DNA, the CDR3 is TGTGCCAGCACCTGGGGGGACCCCGCCAATTCACCCCTCCACTTT.

This rearrangement joins TRBV2 to TRBJ2-1; 11 bases are shared with TRBD2. This CDR3 has 14 amino acids. The junction had 5 bases not matched to a gene; V was cut back by 8 bases and J by 5 bases. Germline CDR1 SNHLY, CDR2 FYNNEI. CDR3 sequence reads: CASRTSGYDNEQFF. The CDR3 DNA reads as TGTGCCAGCCGGACTAGCGGGTACGACAATGAGCAGTTCTTC.